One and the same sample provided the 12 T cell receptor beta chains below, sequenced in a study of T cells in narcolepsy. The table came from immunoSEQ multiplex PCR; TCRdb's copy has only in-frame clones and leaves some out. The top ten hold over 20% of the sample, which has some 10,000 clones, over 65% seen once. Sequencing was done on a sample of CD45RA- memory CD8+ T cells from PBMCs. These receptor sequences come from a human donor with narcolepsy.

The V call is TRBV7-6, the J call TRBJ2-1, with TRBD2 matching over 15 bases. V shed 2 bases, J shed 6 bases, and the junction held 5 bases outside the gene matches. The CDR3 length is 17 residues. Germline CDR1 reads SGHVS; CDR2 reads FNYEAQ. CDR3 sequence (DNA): TGTGCCAGCAGCTTATATGGGACTAGCGGGAGGCCCAATGAGCAGTTCTTC. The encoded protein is CASSLYGTSGRPNEQFF. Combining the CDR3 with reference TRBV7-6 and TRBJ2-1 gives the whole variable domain GAGVSQSPRYKVTKRGQDVALRCDPISGHVSLYWYRQALGQGPEFLTYFNYEAQQDKSGLPNDRFSAERPEGSISTLTIQRTEQRDSAMYRCASSLYGTSGRPNEQFFGPGTRLTVL.

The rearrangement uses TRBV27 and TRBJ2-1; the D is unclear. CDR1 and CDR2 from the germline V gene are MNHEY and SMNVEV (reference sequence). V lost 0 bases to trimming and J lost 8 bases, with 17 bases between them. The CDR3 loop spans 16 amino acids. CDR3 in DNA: TGTGCCAGCAGTTTATCATTTCTCGCTAGTTACTATGAGCAGTTCTTC. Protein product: CASSLSFLASYYEQFF.

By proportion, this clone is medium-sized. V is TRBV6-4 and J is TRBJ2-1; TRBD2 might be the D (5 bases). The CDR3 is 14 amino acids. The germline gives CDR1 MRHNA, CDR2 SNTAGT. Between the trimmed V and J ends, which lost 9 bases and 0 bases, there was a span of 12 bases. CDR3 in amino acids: CASSDSSSYNEQFF. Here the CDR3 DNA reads TGTGCCAGTTCGGACTCAAGCTCCTACAATGAGCAGTTCTTC.

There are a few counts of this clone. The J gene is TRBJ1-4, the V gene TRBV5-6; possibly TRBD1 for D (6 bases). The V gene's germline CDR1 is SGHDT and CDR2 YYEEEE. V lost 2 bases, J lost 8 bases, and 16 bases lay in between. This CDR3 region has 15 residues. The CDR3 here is CASSLEAGVGEKLFF. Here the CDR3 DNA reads TGTGCCAGCAGCTTAGAGGCAGGGGTCGGAGAAAAACTGTTTTTT.

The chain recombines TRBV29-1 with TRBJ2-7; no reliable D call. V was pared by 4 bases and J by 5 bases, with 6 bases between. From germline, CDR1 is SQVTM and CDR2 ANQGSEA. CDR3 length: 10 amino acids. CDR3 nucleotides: TGCAGCGTTGGATCCCACGAGCAGTACTTC. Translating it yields CSVGSHEQYF.

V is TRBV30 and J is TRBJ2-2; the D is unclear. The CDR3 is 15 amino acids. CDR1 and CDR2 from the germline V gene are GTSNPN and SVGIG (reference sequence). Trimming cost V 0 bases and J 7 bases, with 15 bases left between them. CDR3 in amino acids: CAWSVMARSVGELFF. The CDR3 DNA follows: TGTGCCTGGAGTGTAATGGCTAGATCGGTCGGGGAGCTGTTTTTT.

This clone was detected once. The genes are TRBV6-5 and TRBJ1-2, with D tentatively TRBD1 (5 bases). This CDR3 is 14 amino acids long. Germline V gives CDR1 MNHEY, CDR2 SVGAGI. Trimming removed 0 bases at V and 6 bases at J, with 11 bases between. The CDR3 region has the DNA TGTGCCAGCAGTTACTCGCTTGCGGGGGATGGCTACACCTTC. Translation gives CASSYSLAGDGYTF.

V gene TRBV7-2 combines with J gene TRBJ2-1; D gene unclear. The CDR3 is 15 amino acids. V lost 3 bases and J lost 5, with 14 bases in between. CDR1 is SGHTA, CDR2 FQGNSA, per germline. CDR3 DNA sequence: TGTGCCAGCAGCTTGGGCTCTTCAGGAAACAATGAGCAGTTCTTC. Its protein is CASSLGSSGNNEQFF.

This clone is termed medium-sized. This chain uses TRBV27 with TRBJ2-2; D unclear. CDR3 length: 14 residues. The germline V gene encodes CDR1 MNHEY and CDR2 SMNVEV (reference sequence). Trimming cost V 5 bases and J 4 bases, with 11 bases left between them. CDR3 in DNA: TGTGCCAGCAGTCTATGGGCCAGCACCGGGGAGCTGTTTTTT. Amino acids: CASSLWASTGELFF.

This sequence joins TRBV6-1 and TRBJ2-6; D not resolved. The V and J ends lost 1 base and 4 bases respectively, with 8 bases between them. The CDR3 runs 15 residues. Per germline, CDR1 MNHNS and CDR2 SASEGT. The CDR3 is CASSEEPSGANVLTF. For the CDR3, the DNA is TGTGCCAGCAGTGAAGAACCGTCCGGGGCCAACGTCCTGACTTTC.

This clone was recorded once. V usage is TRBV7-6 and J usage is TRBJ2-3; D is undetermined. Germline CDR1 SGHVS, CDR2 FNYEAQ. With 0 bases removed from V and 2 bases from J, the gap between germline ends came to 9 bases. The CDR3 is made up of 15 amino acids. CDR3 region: CASSLAAGATDTQYF. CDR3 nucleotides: TGTGCCAGCAGCTTAGCGGCTGGAGCCACAGATACGCAGTATTTT.

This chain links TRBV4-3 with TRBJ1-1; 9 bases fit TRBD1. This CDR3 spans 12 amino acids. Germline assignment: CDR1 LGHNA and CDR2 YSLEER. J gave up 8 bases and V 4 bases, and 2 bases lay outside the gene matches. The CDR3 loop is CASSPGQGEAFF. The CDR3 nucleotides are TGCGCCAGCAGCCCGGGACAGGGCGAAGCTTTCTTT.